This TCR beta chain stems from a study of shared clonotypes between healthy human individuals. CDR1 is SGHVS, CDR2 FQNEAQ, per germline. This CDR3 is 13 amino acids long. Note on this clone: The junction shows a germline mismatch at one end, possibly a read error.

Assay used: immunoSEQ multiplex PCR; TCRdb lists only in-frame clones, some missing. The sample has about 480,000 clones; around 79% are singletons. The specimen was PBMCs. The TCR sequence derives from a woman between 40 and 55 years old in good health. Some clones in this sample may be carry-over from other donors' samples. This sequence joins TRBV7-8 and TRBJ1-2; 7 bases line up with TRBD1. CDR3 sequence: CASSLGVWDSGVF. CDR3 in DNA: TGTGCCAGCAGCTTGGGAGTTTGGGACAGCGGGGTCTTC.